A single sample is the source of the 20 T cell receptor beta chains below, sequenced in a study of regulatory T cells in long-lasting Graves disease. Arm-PCR of CDR3 regions with iRepertoire HTBI primers generated TCR beta libraries. TCRdb re-called the multiplex PCR reads with MiXCR, one entry per CDR3 protein. The table has about 320,000 distinct CDR3 sequences, 18% seen once. Specified time point: newly diagnosed GD, antithyroid drugs for less than 3 months. Isolated PBMC RNA provided the starting material for the TCR library. Specimen: peripheral blood mononuclear cells (PBMCs), collected at new diagnosis, from a patient treated with antithyroid drugs. Receptor source: a female donor with Graves disease.

This clonotype was counted many times. V and J are TRBV6-1 and TRBJ2-1; D is uncertain. Germline CDR1 reads MNHNS; CDR2 reads SASEGT. The CDR3 sequence is 15 residues long. V was clipped by 1 base and J by 6 bases, with 13 bases between them. CDR3 coding DNA: TGTGCCAGCAGTGAAGGGATTTATATCTCCAATGAGCAGTTCTTC. Its translation is CASSEGIYISNEQFF.

The V gene is TRBV6-4, the J gene TRBJ2-2; TRBD1 agrees at 11 bases. From germline, CDR1 is MRHNA and CDR2 SNTAGT. The V and J ends lost 3 bases and 3 bases, in that order; junction bases with no gene match: 0. The CDR3 length is 15 residues. CDR3 sequence: CASSEGQGDTGELFF. The CDR3 DNA reads as TGTGCCAGCAGTGAGGGACAGGGGGACACCGGGGAGCTGTTTTTT.

This clonotype was detected ten times or more. This rearrangement joins TRBV14 to TRBJ2-7; TRBD2 aligns across 9 bases. Trimming at V came to 7 bases and at J to 6 bases, leaving 13 bases not matched to a gene. CDR1 is SGHDN and CDR2 is FVKESK in the germline V gene. CDR3 length: 15 amino acids. This CDR3 reads CASKKGVAGAGEQYF. CDR3 DNA sequence: TGTGCCAGCAAAAAAGGGGTAGCGGGAGCCGGCGAGCAGTACTTC.

This clonotype was found many times. The CDR3 is CASTRQGRGETQYF. For the CDR3, the DNA is TGTGCCAGCACTCGACAGGGACGTGGCGAGACCCAGTACTTC. V usage is TRBV5-4 and J usage is TRBJ2-5, with 7 positions matching TRBD1. In germline, CDR1 is SGHNT, CDR2 YYREEE (reference sequence). Trimming took 6 bases from V and 5 from J; bases not matched to a gene: 10. The CDR3 loop spans 14 amino acids.

The table lists this clonotype with many counts. The CDR3 spells CASSPFIHNEQFF. The CDR3 DNA reads as TGTGCCAGCAGCCCATTCATACACAATGAGCAGTTCTTC. The chain employs TRBV7-2 and TRBJ2-1, with unresolved D. Per the germline V gene, CDR1 is SGHTA and CDR2 is FQGNSA. Trimming removed 5 bases from V and 5 bases from J, with 10 bases in between. CDR3 length: 13 amino acids. Supplemented by reference TRBV7-2 and TRBJ2-1, the full variable domain reads GAGVSQSPSNKVTEKGKDVELRCDPISGHTALYWYRQSLGQGLEFLIYFQGNSAPDKSGLPSDRFSAERTGGSVSTLTIQRTQQEDSAVYLCASSPFIHNEQFFGPGTRLTVL.

The sample holds many counts of this clonotype. The V call is TRBV11-3, the J call TRBJ1-5; a weak D match, TRBD1 (5 bases). The CDR3 totals 13 residues. Germline values: CDR1 SGHNT, CDR2 YENEEA. The V end was cut by 5 bases, the J end by 5 bases, with 10 bases between. The CDR3 nucleotides are TGTGCCAGCAGCCCCAGGGTTGATCAGCCCCAGCATTTT. Translating it yields CASSPRVDQPQHF.

In this sample, this clonotype turned up a few times. The chain is built from TRBV5-1 and TRBJ1-2; the match to TRBD1 covers 12 bases. Per germline, CDR1 SGHRS and CDR2 YFSETQ. Losses at the gene ends were 5 bases for V and 7 bases for J; bases not matched to a gene: 6. The CDR3 is made up of 14 amino acids. The chain's CDR3 is CASSPGQGAFGYTF. The CDR3 nucleotides are TGCGCCAGCAGTCCGGGACAGGGGGCTTTTGGCTACACCTTC.

This clonotype came up a few times. This chain joins TRBV11-2 and TRBJ2-5; D might be TRBD1 (6 bases). Germline V lookup: CDR1 SGHAT, CDR2 FQNNGV. This CDR3 region has 12 residues. The V end was cut by 5 bases, the J end by 4 bases, with 8 bases between. The CDR3 bases are TGTGCCAGCAGCAAGACAGGAGAGACCCAGTACTTC. It yields the protein CASSKTGETQYF.

This clonotype came up many times. V and J are TRBV11-2 and TRBJ2-1; 9 bases match TRBD1. The CDR3 covers 15 residues. The ends lost 5 bases at V and 7 bases at J; junction bases unmatched: 9. CDR1 and CDR2 (germline): SGHAT, FQNNGV. The DNA of the CDR3 is TGTGCCAGCAGCGGACGGACAGGGGCAGCAAATGAGCAGTTCTTC. Its translation is CASSGRTGAANEQFF.

This chain joins TRBV7-3 and TRBJ1-1, with D possibly being TRBD1 (6 bases). This CDR3 region has 15 residues. CDR1 and CDR2 from the germline V gene are SGHTA and FQGTGA. Trimming took off 0 bases at V and 1 base at J, with 9 bases between the two ends. This CDR3 is CASSLTRGKNTEAFF. The CDR3 DNA reads as TGTGCCAGCAGCTTAACGAGGGGGAAGAACACTGAAGCTTTCTTT.

The CDR3 spells CASTGQGASEAFF. In nucleotides, the CDR3 is TGTGCCAGTACCGGACAGGGGGCTTCTGAAGCTTTCTTT. The rearrangement links TRBV19 to TRBJ1-1, with 11 bases identical to TRBD1. Trimming at V came to 7 bases and at J to 6 bases, leaving 4 bases not matched to a gene. Germline assignment: CDR1 LNHDA and CDR2 SQIVND (reference sequence). This CDR3 spans 13 amino acids.

This clonotype was seen more than once but under ten times. The rearrangement uses TRBV27 and TRBJ2-1; 10 bases map to TRBD2. The CDR3 is 13 residues long. V was pared by 6 bases and J by 7 bases, with 3 bases of the junction left unmatched. Looked up from germline, CDR1 is MNHEY and CDR2 is SMNVEV (reference sequence). CDR3 amino acids: CASRTSGFNEQFF. The CDR3 nucleotides are TGTGCCAGCAGGACTAGCGGGTTTAATGAGCAGTTCTTC.

This clonotype was picked up many times. J is TRBJ1-2 and V is TRBV29-1; D gene unclear. V was cut by 6 bases and J by 2 bases, with 10 bases left in between. The CDR3 totals 12 residues. Germline V gene sequence: CDR1 SQVTM, CDR2 ANQGSEA. The CDR3 here is CSVIKLNYGYTF. In DNA, the CDR3 is TGCAGCGTCATCAAGTTAAACTATGGCTACACCTTC.

The V and J genes are TRBV10-1 and TRBJ2-3; tentative D call: TRBD2 (6 bases). Germline lookup yields CDR1 WNHNN and CDR2 SYGVQD (reference sequence). Trimming took off 11 bases at V and 4 bases at J, with 19 bases between the two ends. There are 14 residues in the CDR3. The CDR3 DNA sequence: TGCGCCGGAGGGAACATTAGAGACCCAGATACGCAGTATTTT. Its translation: CAGGNIRDPDTQYF.

At least ten counts were recorded for this clonotype. The chain employs TRBV6-2 or TRBV6-3 and TRBJ2-1; D unclear. CDR1 and CDR2 (germline): MNHEY, SVGEGT. The V end was cut by 5 bases, the J end by 6 bases, with 11 bases between. The CDR3 spans 13 residues. DNA for the CDR3: TGTGCCAGCAGTACCCGGCCGGTCAATGAGCAGTTCTTC. This codes for CASSTRPVNEQFF.

The chain couples TRBV13 to TRBJ2-7; 14 bases match TRBD2. The CDR3 has 16 amino acids. Germline CDR1 reads PRHDT; CDR2 reads FYEKMQ (reference sequence). V shed 5 bases, J shed 2 bases, and the junction held 5 bases outside the gene matches. In nucleotides, the CDR3 is TGTGCCAGCAGCCCGGGGACTAGCGGGGGCCCCTACGAGCAGTACTTC. This gives the protein CASSPGTSGGPYEQYF. Using reference TRBV13 and TRBJ2-7 for the parts outside the CDR3, the full variable domain is AAGVIQSPRHLIKEKRETATLKCYPIPRHDTVYWYQQGPGQDPQFLISFYEKMQSDKGSIPDRFSAQQFSDYHSELNMSSLELGDSALYFCASSPGTSGGPYEQYFGPGTRLTVT.

This clonotype was observed many times. CDR3 sequence reads: CASSSPSDSTEAFF. For the CDR3, the DNA is TGTGCCAGCAGCTCACCCTCGGACAGCACTGAAGCTTTCTTT. V usage is TRBV7-9 and J usage is TRBJ1-1; D perhaps matches TRBD1 (6 bases). Germline assignment: CDR1 SEHNR and CDR2 FQNEAQ (reference sequence). V was shortened by 4 bases and J by 4 bases, with 13 bases between the two germline ends. The CDR3 sequence is 14 residues long.

This clonotype was detected many times. The chain uses TRBV19 and TRBJ1-6; D is possibly TRBD1 (6 bases). Germline lookup yields CDR1 LNHDA and CDR2 SQIVND (reference sequence). CDR3 length: 12 amino acids. V lost 8 bases, J lost 7 bases, and 9 bases lay in between. The CDR3 DNA is TGTGCCAGTCAAGGGGGAAATTCACCCCTCCACTTT. This encodes CASQGGNSPLHF.

In its sample, this clonotype was seen many times. DNA of the CDR3: TGTGCCAGCAGCCATAGCGGGAGTCAAACCGGGGAGCTGTTTTTT. Amino acids: CASSHSGSQTGELFF. This sequence joins TRBV11-3 and TRBJ2-2; 9 bases map to TRBD2. The junction had 6 bases not matched to a gene; V was cut back by 5 bases and J by 5 bases. This CDR3 has 15 amino acids. Germline V gene lookup returns CDR1 SGHNT and CDR2 YENEEA.

This clonotype has a count of ten or more. This sequence joins TRBV12-3 or TRBV12-4 and TRBJ2-5, with 7 nucleotides matching TRBD1. Gene TRBJ2-1 matches the end of the DNA better, so the J call may be wrong. CDR3 size: 14 residues. CDR3 residues: CASSRSNRGNEQFF. CDR3 in DNA: TGTGCCAGCAGCCGTTCCAACAGGGGCAATGAGCAGTTCTTC.